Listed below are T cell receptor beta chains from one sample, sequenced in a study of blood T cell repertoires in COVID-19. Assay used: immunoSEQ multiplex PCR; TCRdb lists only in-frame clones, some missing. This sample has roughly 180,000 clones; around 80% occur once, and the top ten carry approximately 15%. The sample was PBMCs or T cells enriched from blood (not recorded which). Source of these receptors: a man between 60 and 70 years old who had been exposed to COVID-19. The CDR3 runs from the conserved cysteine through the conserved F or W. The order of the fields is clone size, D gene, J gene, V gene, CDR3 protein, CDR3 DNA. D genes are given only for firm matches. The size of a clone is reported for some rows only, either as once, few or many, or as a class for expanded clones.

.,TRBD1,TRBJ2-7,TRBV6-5,CASTKGQGRPYEQYF,TGTGCCAGCACCAAAGGACAGGGACGACCTTACGAGCAGTACTTC
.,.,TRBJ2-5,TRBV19,CASSMAGARGETQYF,TGTGCCAGTAGTATGGCTGGAGCCCGCGGGGAGACCCAGTACTTC
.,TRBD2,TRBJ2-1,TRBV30,CAWTPLSGRSDNEQFF,TGTGCCTGGACCCCTCTCAGCGGGAGGTCCGACAATGAGCAGTTCTTC
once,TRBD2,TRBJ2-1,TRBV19,CASSMSSGRFHEQFF,TGTGCCAGTAGTATGTCTAGCGGGAGATTCCATGAGCAGTTCTTC
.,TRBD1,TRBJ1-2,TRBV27,CASSFRDRGFGYTF,TGTGCCAGCAGTTTCAGAGACAGGGGTTTTGGCTACACCTTC
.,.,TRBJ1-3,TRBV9,CASSVEVGGAGNTIYF,TGTGCCAGCAGCGTAGAGGTGGGGGGAGCGGGAAACACCATATATTTT
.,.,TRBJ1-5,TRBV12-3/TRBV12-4,CASSLRPGQPQHF,TGTGCCAGCAGTCTCCGGCCAGGCCAGCCCCAGCATTTT
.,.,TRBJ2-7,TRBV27,CASSPLPTYEQYF,TGTGCCAGCAGTCCCCTACCCACCTACGAGCAGTACTTC
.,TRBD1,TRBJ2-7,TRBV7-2,CASSLTPTGGTTYEQYF,TGTGCCAGCAGCTTAACCCCGACAGGGGGCACGACCTACGAGCAGTACTTC
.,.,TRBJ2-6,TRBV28,CASSVQGPGANVLTF,TGTGCCAGCAGTGTACAGGGTCCTGGGGCCAACGTCCTGACTTTC
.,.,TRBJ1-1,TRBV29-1,CSVEYTAYTEAFF,TGCAGCGTTGAATACACAGCTTACACTGAAGCTTTCTTT
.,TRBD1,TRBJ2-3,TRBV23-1,CASSLIDRARPFSTDTQYF,TGCGCCAGCAGTCTAATCGACAGGGCCAGACCATTTAGCACAGATACGCAGTATTTT
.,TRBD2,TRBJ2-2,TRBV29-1,CSVTSGANTGELFF,TGCAGCGTTACTAGCGGCGCGAACACCGGGGAGCTGTTTTTT
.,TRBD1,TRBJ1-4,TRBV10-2,CASSATGTANEKLFF,TGCGCCAGCAGTGCCACCGGGACAGCAAATGAAAAACTGTTTTTT
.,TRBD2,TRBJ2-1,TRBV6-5,CASRGGLAGYNEQFF,TGTGCCAGCAGAGGTGGGCTAGCGGGTTACAATGAGCAGTTCTTC
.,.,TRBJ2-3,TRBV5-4,CASSGAVADTQYF,TGTGCCAGCAGCGGGGCTGTGGCAGATACGCAGTATTTT
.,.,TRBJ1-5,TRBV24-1,CATSDPRSGSLGNQPQHF,TGTGCCACCAGTGACCCCCGATCAGGGTCACTTGGCAATCAGCCCCAGCATTTT
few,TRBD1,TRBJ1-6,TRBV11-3,CASSLYPGQRNSPLHF,TGTGCCAGCAGCTTATACCCGGGACAGAGGAATTCACCCCTCCACTTT
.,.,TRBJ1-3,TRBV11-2,CASSLNWPSGNTIYF,TGTGCCAGCAGCTTAAATTGGCCCTCTGGAAACACCATATATTTT
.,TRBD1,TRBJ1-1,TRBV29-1,CSVTTGDTEAFF,TGCAGCGTTACAACAGGGGACACTGAAGCTTTCTTT
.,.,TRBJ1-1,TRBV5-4,CASSSGTGMNTEAFF,TGTGCCAGCAGCTCGGGAACTGGGATGAACACTGAAGCTTTCTTT
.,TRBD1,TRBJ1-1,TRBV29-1,CSVGQGLWNTEAFF,TGCAGCGTCGGACAGGGTCTATGGAACACTGAAGCTTTCTTT
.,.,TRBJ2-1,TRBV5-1,CASSLYPAGTLNEQFF,TGCGCCAGCAGCTTGTACCCAGCGGGCACACTCAATGAGCAGTTCTTC
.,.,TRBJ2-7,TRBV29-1,CSVEASDSSYEQYF,TGCAGCGTTGAGGCTAGCGATAGCTCCTACGAGCAGTACTTC
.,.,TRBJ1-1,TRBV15,CATSDRTVNTEAFF,TGTGCCACCAGCGATCGGACAGTGAACACTGAAGCTTTCTTT
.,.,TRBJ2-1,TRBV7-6,CASSRGGEQFF,TGTGCCAGCAGCAGAGGGGGTGAGCAGTTCTTC
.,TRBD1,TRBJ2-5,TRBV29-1,CSVTGTGVETQYF,TGCAGCGTGACCGGGACAGGGGTAGAGACCCAGTACTTC
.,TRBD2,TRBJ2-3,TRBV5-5,CASSLEGLAADTQYF,TGTGCCAGCAGCTTGGAGGGACTAGCGGCAGATACGCAGTATTTT
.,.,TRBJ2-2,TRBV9,CASSVEILWEDTGELFF,TGTGCCAGCAGCGTAGAAATCTTATGGGAGGACACCGGGGAGCTGTTTTTT
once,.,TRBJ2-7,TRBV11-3,CASSRSGQGETYEQYF,TGTGCCAGCAGCCGTTCTGGCCAGGGTGAAACCTACGAGCAGTACTTC
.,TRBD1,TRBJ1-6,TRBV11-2,CASSFQGDSPLHF,TGTGCCAGCAGCTTTCAGGGGGATTCACCCCTCCACTTT
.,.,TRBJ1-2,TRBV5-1,CASSLDAVYGYTF,TGCGCCAGCAGCTTGGATGCAGTCTATGGCTACACCTTC
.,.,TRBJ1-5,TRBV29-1,CSVVSDGGQPQHF,TGCAGCGTTGTGAGTGACGGGGGTCAGCCCCAGCATTTT
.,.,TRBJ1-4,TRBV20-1,CSARGQEKLFF,TGCAGTGCTAGGGGACAAGAAAAACTGTTTTTT
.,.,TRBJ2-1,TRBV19,CASSMVGRDEQFF,TGTGCCAGTAGTATGGTCGGGCGGGATGAGCAGTTCTTC
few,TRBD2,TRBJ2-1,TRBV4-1,CASSPLAGLANNEQFF,TGCGCCAGCAGCCCTTTGGCGGGACTAGCGAACAATGAGCAGTTCTTC
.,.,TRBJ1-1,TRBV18,CASSRGTGRGTEAFF,TGTGCCAGCTCACGGGGTACAGGGAGGGGCACTGAAGCTTTCTTT
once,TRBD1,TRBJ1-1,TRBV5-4,CASSSGTVAEAFF,TGTGCCAGCAGCTCGGGGACAGTAGCTGAAGCTTTCTTT
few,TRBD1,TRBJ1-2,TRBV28,CASSLSGQGYGYTF,TGTGCCAGCAGTTTATCGGGACAGGGGTATGGCTACACCTTC
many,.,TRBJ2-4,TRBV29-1,CSVETQPRDIQYF,TGCAGCGTTGAAACCCAGCCCAGGGACATTCAGTACTTC
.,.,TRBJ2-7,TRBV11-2,CASSLVARLVIDEQYF,TGTGCCAGCAGCTTAGTCGCGCGGTTAGTGATCGACGAGCAGTACTTC
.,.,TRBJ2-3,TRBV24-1,CATSKPGTGTDTQYF,TGTGCCACCAGCAAACCCGGGACTGGCACAGATACGCAGTATTTT
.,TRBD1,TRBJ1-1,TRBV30,CAWGRTGTEAFF,TGTGCCTGGGGAAGGACAGGGACTGAAGCTTTCTTT
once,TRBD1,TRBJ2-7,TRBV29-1,CSGGQSYEQYF,TGCAGCGGGGGACAGTCCTACGAGCAGTACTTC
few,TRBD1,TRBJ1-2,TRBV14,CASSQVRRTGVSGYTF,TGTGCCAGCAGCCAAGTACGACGGACAGGGGTTAGTGGCTACACCTTC
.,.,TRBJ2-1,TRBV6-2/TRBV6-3,CASSYSIGTVYNEQFF,TGTGCCAGCAGTTACTCGATAGGTACAGTGTACAATGAGCAGTTCTTC
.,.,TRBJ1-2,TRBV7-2,CASSFSGAGTAYGYTF,TGTGCCAGCAGCTTCAGCGGGGCCGGGACGGCTTATGGCTACACCTTC
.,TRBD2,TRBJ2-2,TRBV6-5,CASIPQAGGSGELFF,TGTGCCAGCATCCCCCAGGCGGGAGGGTCCGGGGAGCTGTTTTTT
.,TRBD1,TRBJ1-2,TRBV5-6,CASSLTGGLGGYTF,TGTGCCAGCAGCTTGACAGGGGGCCTAGGAGGCTACACCTTC
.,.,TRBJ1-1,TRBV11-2,CALVGEGTEAFF,TGTGCCTTGGTCGGGGAAGGCACTGAAGCTTTCTTT
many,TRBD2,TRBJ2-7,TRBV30,CASEREGRYEQYF,TGTGCCTCCGAGCGGGAGGGCCGCTACGAGCAGTACTTC
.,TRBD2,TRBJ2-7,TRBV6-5,CASSPRTSGAGEQYF,TGTGCCAGCAGTCCCAGGACTAGCGGTGCGGGTGAGCAGTACTTC